This passage covers 23 T cell receptor beta chains from one sample sequenced in a study of cytomegalovirus exposure and HLA in healthy donors. The primer mix had 60 Vbeta and 13 Jbeta primers. TCRdb keeps only in-frame clones here, not all; method: immunoSEQ multiplex PCR. The sample comprises more than 110,000 clones, 80% of which are singletons, and about 2.2% rests with the top ten. Sequencing input: PBMCs. Receptor source: a young man in good health and CMV-seronegative.

The chain recombines TRBV28 with TRBJ1-5, with TRBD1 identical over 8 bases. Germline CDR1 reads MDHEN; CDR2 reads SYDVKM. The V gene end was trimmed by 5 bases and the J gene end by 6 bases; junction bases not matched to a gene: 12. This CDR3 has 16 amino acids. Written as DNA, the CDR3 is TGTGCCAGCAGTCACCGGGACAGGCTTTTTAGTCAGCCCCAGCATTTT. The encoded protein is CASSHRDRLFSQPQHF.

This chain joins TRBV19 and TRBJ1-1; D uncertain. The germline V gene encodes CDR1 LNHDA and CDR2 SQIVND (reference sequence). This CDR3 is built from 15 residues. V shed 3 bases and J shed 1 base, with 12 bases lying between them. The CDR3, as DNA: TGTGCCAGTAGTATCTACCGGGTCTCGAACACTGAAGCTTTCTTT. Amino acid sequence: CASSIYRVSNTEAFF.

Worth noting for this clone: An end of the junction differs from the germline gene, which may be a read error. The J gene is TRBJ1-1, the V gene TRBV7-7; 7 bases agree with TRBD1. The CDR3 length is 12 residues. Per germline, CDR1 SSHAT and CDR2 FNYEAQ (reference sequence). The CDR3 reads CASSLRTGKAFF. DNA of the CDR3: TGTGCTAGCAGCTTAAGGACAGGAAAAGCTTTCTTT.

This chain uses TRBV6-1 with TRBJ2-4, with D maybe TRBD2 (5 bases). The V end was cut by 7 bases, the J end by 0 bases, with 13 bases between. This CDR3 comprises 15 residues. Germline loops: CDR1 MNHNS, CDR2 SASEGT. CDR3: CASNRRGLAKNIQYF. The CDR3 nucleotides read TGTGCCAGCAACCGACGAGGGTTAGCCAAAAACATTCAGTACTTC.

As concerns this clone: An end of the junction differs from the germline gene, which may be a read error. The J gene is TRBJ1-6, the V gene TRBV6-6; 7 nucleotides match TRBD1. CDR1 is MNHNY, CDR2 SVGAGI, per germline (reference sequence). The CDR3 runs 13 residues. CDR3 coding DNA: TGTGCCAGCTCGACAGGGTATAATTCACCCCTCAACTTT. Its protein is CASSTGYNSPLNF.

The chain links TRBV5-1 to TRBJ1-6, with a weak D call TRBD1 (6 bases). The CDR3 runs 16 residues. The germline gives CDR1 SGHRS, CDR2 YFSETQ. Trimming took off 0 bases at V and 10 bases at J, with 17 bases between the two ends. As DNA, the CDR3 is TGCGCCAGCAGCTTGGCCGGCGGGGGGCGCGGGTCACCCCTCCACTTT. Its protein is CASSLAGGGRGSPLHF. Filled out from reference TRBV5-1 and TRBJ1-6, the complete variable domain reads KAGVTQTPRYLIKTRGQQVTLSCSPISGHRSVSWYQQTPGQGLQFLFEYFSETQRNKGNFPGRFSGRQFSNSRSEMNVSTLELGDSALYLCASSLAGGGRGSPLHFGNGTRLTVT.

The rearrangement uses TRBV18 and TRBJ2-2; 11 bases line up with TRBD2. The germline CDR1 and CDR2 sequences are KGHSH and LQKENI. J was trimmed by 2 bases and V by 1 base; bases with no gene match: 6. This CDR3 contains 18 residues. CDR3 coding DNA: TGTGCCAGCTCACCACGAACTAGCGGGGGCCTCAACACCGGGGAGCTGTTTTTT. This encodes CASSPRTSGGLNTGELFF.

This clone was seen a single time. The gene calls are TRBV6-5 and TRBJ1-1; TRBD1 might be the D (6 bases). The germline V and J ends were trimmed by 5 bases and 1 base, with 11 bases remaining between them. CDR3 size: 14 residues. CDR1 and CDR2 (germline): MNHEY, SVGAGI. CDR3 in DNA: TGTGCCAGCAGTCCCCGCAGGGGGAACACTGAAGCTTTCTTT. It yields the protein CASSPRRGNTEAFF.

This clone has only a few counts. The V call is TRBV5-6, the J call TRBJ2-7; weak D call: TRBD2 (6 bases). V lost 4 bases and J 6 bases, leaving 14 bases between the germline ends. The CDR3 has 13 amino acids. The germline CDR1 and CDR2 sequences are SGHDT and YYEEEE. The chain's CDR3 is CASSQGTGTEQYF. CDR3 sequence (DNA): TGTGCCAGCAGCCAAGGGACTGGTACCGAGCAGTACTTC. Drawing the rest from reference TRBV5-6 and TRBJ2-7, the complete variable domain is DAGVTQSPTHLIKTRGQQVTLRCSPKSGHDTVSWYQQALGQGPQFIFQYYEEEERQRGNFPDRFSGHQFPNYSSELNVNALLLGDSALYLCASSQGTGTEQYFGPGTRLTVT.

The rearrangement joins TRBV18 to TRBJ1-2; a weak D match, TRBD1 (5 bases). The germline V and J ends were trimmed by 2 bases and 2 bases, with 9 bases remaining between them. Germline V gene lookup returns CDR1 KGHSH and CDR2 LQKENI. The CDR3 extends over 14 amino acids. The CDR3 DNA sequence: TGTGCCAGCTCACCAGAGACAGCCAACTATGGCTACACCTTC. This sequence encodes CASSPETANYGYTF.

The rearrangement links TRBV7-2 to TRBJ1-5, with unresolved D. Germline assignment: CDR1 SGHTA and CDR2 FQGNSA. Trimming took 4 bases from V and 2 from J, leaving 9 bases between them. CDR3 length: 14 amino acids. This chain's CDR3 is CASSSRVGNQPQHF. The CDR3 DNA reads as TGTGCCAGCAGCTCGAGGGTTGGCAATCAGCCCCAGCATTTT.

The J gene is TRBJ2-5, the V gene TRBV28, with D perhaps TRBD2 (6 bases). The V gene's germline CDR1 is MDHEN and CDR2 SYDVKM. The CDR3 sequence is 15 residues long. Between the trimmed V and J ends, which lost 6 bases and 1 base, there was a span of 15 bases. The CDR3 reads CASSPRDGSQETQYF. CDR3 nucleotides: TGTGCCAGCAGCCCGAGGGACGGGAGCCAAGAGACCCAGTACTTC.

The gene calls are TRBV4-2 and TRBJ2-3; TRBD2 agrees at 11 bases. This CDR3 comprises 16 residues. V gave up 5 bases and J gave up 4 bases; unmatched junction bases: 8. The V gene's germline CDR1 is LGHNA and CDR2 YNFKEQ. In DNA, the CDR3 is TGTGCCAGCAGCTCTTCTACTAGCGGGAGTGCAGATACGCAGTATTTT. The encoded protein is CASSSSTSGSADTQYF.

J is TRBJ2-2 and V is TRBV5-6, with 8 nucleotides matching TRBD1. Germline values: CDR1 SGHDT, CDR2 YYEEEE. The CDR3 extends over 16 amino acids. V dropped 4 bases and J dropped 2; count of bases not matched to a gene: 7. The CDR3 loop reads CASSLLDRDNTGELFF. CDR3 sequence (DNA): TGTGCCAGCAGCCTACTGGACAGGGATAACACCGGGGAGCTGTTTTTT.

V is TRBV18 and J is TRBJ2-7; 9 bases are shared with TRBD1. Per germline, CDR1 KGHSH and CDR2 LQKENI. This CDR3 is built from 17 residues. V lost 0 bases, J lost 2 bases, and 8 bases stayed unmatched. This CDR3 is CASSPPNIGQGTYEQYF. CDR3 DNA sequence: TGTGCCAGCTCACCACCAAATATAGGACAGGGGACCTACGAGCAGTACTTC.

This clone was counted once. The chain carries TRBV7-3 and TRBJ2-1; the match to TRBD2 covers 10 bases. J lost 3 bases, V lost 3 bases, and 2 bases had no gene match. The CDR3 covers 15 residues. The germline gives CDR1 SGHTA, CDR2 FQGTGA. The CDR3 bases are TGTGCCAGCAGCTTCAGACTAGCGGGCTACAATGAGCAGTTCTTC. This translates into CASSFRLAGYNEQFF.

The rearrangement uses TRBV11-2 and TRBJ2-5, with 7 positions matching TRBD2. J gave up 3 bases and V 5 bases, and 6 bases lay outside the gene matches. The V gene's germline CDR1 is SGHAT and CDR2 FQNNGV. The CDR3 length is 14 residues. CDR3: CASSPRAGEETQYF. The CDR3 nucleotides read TGTGCCAGCAGCCCACGGGCGGGAGAAGAGACCCAGTACTTC.

This clone appeared once. V usage is TRBV10-2 and J usage is TRBJ1-1, with unresolved D. Per the germline V gene, CDR1 is WSHSY and CDR2 is SAAADI. CDR3 size: 11 residues. V shed 3 bases and J shed 6 bases, with 5 bases lying between them. The CDR3 DNA is TGCGCCAGCAGTGAATCAGCTGAAGCTTTCTTT. Protein: CASSESAEAFF.

The chain employs TRBV4-1 and TRBJ1-4, with 9 bases lining up with TRBD1. Losses at the gene ends were 8 bases for V and 8 bases for J; bases not matched to a gene: 15. Germline V gene data show CDR1 as MGHRA and CDR2 as YSYEKL. The CDR3 is 16 residues long. This CDR3 is CASSGTGTSLLEKLFF. The CDR3 region has the DNA TGCGCCAGCTCCGGGACAGGGACATCCCTTTTGGAAAAACTGTTTTTT.

This sequence joins TRBV5-1 and TRBJ1-1, with D possibly being TRBD1 (6 bases). The CDR3 has 17 amino acids. V lost 3 bases and J 7 bases, leaving 25 bases between the germline ends. CDR1 is SGHRS and CDR2 is YFSETQ in the germline V gene. DNA of the CDR3: TGCGCCAGCAGCTGGATTCCCGTCGGGGGGGCCTCGGGTGAAGCTTTCTTT. Translating it yields CASSWIPVGGASGEAFF. Filled out from reference TRBV5-1 and TRBJ1-1, the complete variable domain reads KAGVTQTPRYLIKTRGQQVTLSCSPISGHRSVSWYQQTPGQGLQFLFEYFSETQRNKGNFPGRFSGRQFSNSRSEMNVSTLELGDSALYLCASSWIPVGGASGEAFFGQGTRLTVV.

The chain couples TRBV9 to TRBJ2-1, with D possibly TRBD2 on 5 matching bases. This CDR3 contains 15 residues. The ends were cut back, 0 bases at V and 0 bases at J, with 7 bases in the middle. Germline CDR1 is SGDLS and CDR2 is YYNGEE. CDR3 residues: CASSVVAGSYNEQFF. As DNA, the CDR3 is TGTGCCAGCAGCGTAGTCGCGGGCTCCTACAATGAGCAGTTCTTC.

The CDR3 spells CAISESRGLTEAFF. The CDR3 DNA follows: TGTGCCATCAGTGAGTCGAGGGGGCTGACTGAAGCTTTCTTT. The chain joins TRBV10-3 to TRBJ1-1; TRBD1 matches at 7 bases. The junction had 3 bases not matched to a gene; V was cut back by 0 bases and J by 5 bases. The CDR3 loop spans 14 amino acids. The germline V gene encodes CDR1 ENHRY and CDR2 SYGVKD.

V is TRBV5-1 and J is TRBJ2-5; 8 bases fit TRBD2. The CDR3 runs to 14 residues. Germline CDR1 and CDR2: SGHRS and YFSETQ. V lost 4 bases to trimming and J lost 5 bases; unmatched junction nucleotides: 7. CDR3 loop: CASSIGTSWETQYF. For the CDR3, the DNA is TGCGCCAGCAGCATAGGGACTAGTTGGGAGACCCAGTACTTC. Supplemented by reference TRBV5-1 and TRBJ2-5, the full variable domain reads KAGVTQTPRYLIKTRGQQVTLSCSPISGHRSVSWYQQTPGQGLQFLFEYFSETQRNKGNFPGRFSGRQFSNSRSEMNVSTLELGDSALYLCASSIGTSWETQYFGPGTRLLVL.